The source of this T cell receptor beta chain is a study of blood T cell repertoires in COVID-19 (dated by TCRdb to 2019 to 2021). Regarding the study in general: Samples from collaborators originated in the United States, Italy and Spain and spanned both the acute and convalescent phases of COVID-19. The material from the prospective study consisted of cDNA or gDNA derived from T cells, B-cell-depleted T cells, or PBMCs. The dataset comprised deeply sampled blood TCRbeta repertoires from subjects exposed to, actively infected with, or recovered from COVID-19. A freely available public database, intended as a resource for researchers studying the immune response to SARS-CoV-2, is where the repertoires were released. The samples were drawn from two sources: the first 160 participants of the ongoing ImmuneRACE study, and 1,000 to 1,500 subjects contributed by 6 global collaborators. The sample metadata nearly always contained a de-identified subject ID, COVID-19 status, age in years and sex. Where available, HLA class I and class II types were obtained from metadata supplied by the sample provider rather than from assay-based typing. The study at large found these results: The amount of clinical and demographic metadata varied by source and participant and was provided uncurated.

The CDR3 spans 15 residues, from the cysteine through the phenylalanine. Only the CDR3 portion is preserved as DNA: 45 bases, with reading frame beginning at the first base. Germline trimming amounts to 5 bases on V and 1 base on J, with 4 as the count of junction bases outside the gene matches. The germline V gene (reference sequence) sets CDR1 to MNHEY and CDR2 to SMNVEV. In the prospective study, participants were roughly 18 to 95 years old, resided in fewer than 25 geographic areas of the United States, and were enrolled through a virtual design. In the prospective study, cohorts were assigned on the basis of participant-reported clinical history obtained from a screening survey and a study questionnaire. Exposed participants had been in contact, within 2 weeks of entering the study, with a person who had a PCR-confirmed or clinician-diagnosed case of COVID-19. In the prospective study, whole blood, serum and a nasopharyngeal or oropharyngeal swab were collected from each participant by mobile phlebotomists. Over a roughly 2-month period, participants in the prospective study had the option of providing additional blood draws and questionnaires. Before DNA extraction, blood samples from the prospective study were shipped at room temperature or frozen.

In regard to this clone: It has no known antigen specificity. No base qualities exist here, and no much larger clone lies one base off it.

The immunoSEQ Assay, a bias-controlled multiplex PCR, was used to amplify TCRbeta CDR3 regions from genomic DNA. The study's own analysis went as follows. The number of nucleated cells in each sample was estimated by amplification of reference gene primers within the assay. To quantify the absolute abundance of each unique TCRbeta CDR3 rearrangement, sequence reads were collapsed and filtered. For each sample, productive Simpson clonality was calculated as the square root of Simpson's diversity index across productive rearrangements. TCRdb took over this immuneACCESS table, retaining in-frame rearrangements with V and J assigned. Such tables are incomplete; in checked studies, under half of the missing clones stem from an unresolved V gene, and the remainder is unexplained. V and J calls and clone size are copied from that table; D and trimming were computed from the DNA. The sample table holds about 310,000 clones, of which around 84% were seen once. The ten largest clonotypes hold under 2% of the sample.

The material sequenced was PBMCs or T cells enriched from blood (not recorded which). The receptor was isolated from a woman aged 30 to 39 who had been exposed to COVID-19. The V and J genes are TRBV27 and TRBJ2-3, and 9 junction bases match TRBD2. For the CDR3, the sequence is CASSPRLAGTDTQYF. The DNA sequence is given as TGTGCCAGCAGTCCCCGACTAGCGGGCACAGATACGCAGTATTTT.